This T cell receptor beta chain was obtained from a study of blood T cells in healthy people across ages. Details on this clonotype: Its antigen is still unknown.

A second about 6 to 11 cycle PCR used barcoded and J-beta primers. Tagging of each cDNA molecule was performed by a template-switch adaptor with 12 random nucleotides. TCRdb passed the 5' RACE reads through MiXCR, listing each CDR3 protein once. The table records 1.5 million to 2 million distinct CDR3 sequences, about 50% of them present only once. Findings and limits, study-wide: With donor CMV status unknown, expanded clonotype changes were possibly confounded.

A minimum of 6 micrograms of total RNA was extracted per sample. CDR3 length: 17 residues. V trimming: 2 bases; J trimming: 1 base; junction bases outside the gene matches: 6. The V gene's germline CDR1 is SGHTA and CDR2 FQGNSA. The chain couples TRBV7-2 to TRBJ2-3, with 10 bases lining up with TRBD2. Source material: blood. This TCR derives from a woman aged 40 to 49 in good health. CDR3 region: CASSLRASGGRTDTQYF. CDR3 coding DNA: TGTGCCAGCAGCTTAAGGGCTAGCGGGGGCCGCACAGATACGCAGTATTTT. Variable domain in full (rest from reference TRBV7-2 and TRBJ2-3): GAGVSQSPSNKVTEKGKDVELRCDPISGHTALYWYRQSLGQGLEFLIYFQGNSAPDKSGLPSDRFSAERTGGSVSTLTIQRTQQEDSAVYLCASSLRASGGRTDTQYFGPGTRLTVL.